This T cell receptor (beta chain) was profiled in a study of blood T cell repertoires in COVID-19. Across the whole study: T cells, B-cell-depleted T cells, or PBMCs supplied cDNA or gDNA.

Those enrolled in Seattle joined during active infection and were followed longitudinally afterward. Produced via immunoSEQ multiplex PCR; TCRdb's table is partial and in-frame only. The table lists about 200,000 clones, roughly four fifths of them singletons. The CDR3 contains 13 residues. Germline CDR1 is MNHEY and CDR2 is SVGAGI. The V and J ends lost 4 bases and 5 bases respectively, with 9 bases between them. This sequence was found in a woman older than 75 with COVID-19, enrolled during active disease. The sequencing sample was made of peripheral blood. The chain links TRBV6-5 to TRBJ1-3; D gene unclear. This CDR3 is CASSSRIRNTIYF. The CDR3 coding sequence is TGTGCCAGCAGTTCGAGGATCCGAAACACCATATATTTT.